This T cell receptor beta chain emerged from a study of T cells in Graves' hyperthyroidism and ophthalmopathy. Study at large: Any treatment followed the collection of peripheral blood at initial diagnosis. Points from the study as a whole: Before onset, ophthalmopathy was predicted by the model a median roughly 6.8 months earlier.

This CDR3 has 13 amino acids. With V trimmed by 5 bases and J by 7 bases, 4 bases remained unmatched. The germline gives CDR1 DFQATT, CDR2 SNEGSKA (reference sequence). This clonotype was seen ten or more times. The antigen is not known. Patients showing uncontrolled infection, other autoimmune disease, pregnancy or lactation were ineligible. Out of more than 8 ml of fresh peripheral blood came the PBMCs. The TCR beta CDR3 regions underwent amplification using RNA transcripts as the source. A set of HTBI primers served as the primers for a first-round RT-PCR of the TCR CDR3. TCRdb reprocessed the multiplex PCR reads with MiXCR, giving one entry per CDR3 protein. The repertoire holds some 360,000 distinct CDR3 sequences, roughly 13% seen once, with approximately 10% in the top ten.

This chain uses TRBV20-1 with TRBJ1-5, with TRBD1 matching over 11 bases. The sequencing sample was made of blood. This TCR derives from a woman aged 55-75 years with Graves' hyperthyroidism. The CDR3, as DNA: TGCAGTGCTGGGGACAGGGGGGACCAGCCCCAGCATTTT. Amino acid sequence: CSAGDRGDQPQHF.